The TCR beta chain under discussion was sequenced for a study of low-dose radiotherapy and immunotherapy resistance in tumors. Described time point: before trial treatment. Germline V gene lookup returns CDR1 MDHEN and CDR2 SYDVKM. Trimming removed 3 bases at V and 2 bases at J, with 10 bases between. The CDR3 has 15 residues. cDNA synthesis used a TRAV/TRBV-specific primer set for both chains. Using a constant-region primer together with a V-primer adapter, TCRs were subjected to approximately 20 PCR cycles of amplification. In TCRdb, the reads were re-called with MiXCR into one record per CDR3 protein. This table holds about 64,000 distinct CDR3 sequences, less than 30% found once.

The sequence derives from a male donor with rectosigmoid adenocarcinoma. The chain combines TRBV28 with TRBJ1-4; D might be TRBD1 (6 bases). The material was PBMCs, obtained before treatment. DNA for the CDR3: TGTGCCAGCAGTTTTTCGACAGGTACTAATGAAAAACTGTTTTTT. It translates to CASSFSTGTNEKLFF. The full variable domain, in which reference TRBV28 and TRBJ1-4 provide the parts outside the CDR3, is DVKVTQSSRYLVKRTGEKVFLECVQDMDHENMFWYRQDPGLGLRLIYFSYDVKMKEKGDIPEGYSVSREKKERFSLILESASTNQTSMYLCASSFSTGTNEKLFFGSGTQLSVL.